One sample yielded the 13 T cell receptor beta chains listed below, sequenced in a study of T cell responses to AZD1222 COVID-19 vaccine. The method was immunoSEQ multiplex PCR; TCRdb's version includes in-frame clones alone and lacks a portion of them. The sample holds about 72,000 clones, roughly 87% seen once. The sample in question was peripheral blood, obtained 28 days after the second AZD1222 dose. These receptors originate from an adult who received the AZD1222 COVID-19 vaccine.

The chain recombines TRBV21-1 with TRBJ2-7; the table calls TRBD1, which could not be checked here. TRBV21-1 represents a pseudogene. CDR3 length equals 15 residues. This CDR3 reads CASSQGPKILYEQYF. The CDR3 DNA is TGTGCCAGCAGCCAGGGGCCCAAGATATTATACGAGCAGTACTTC.

The chain combines TRBV30 with TRBJ1-4, with 8 bases matching TRBD1. Germline CDR1 GTSNPN, CDR2 SVGIG (reference sequence). This CDR3 region has 14 residues. J was trimmed by 7 bases and V by 5 bases; bases with no gene match: 9. The CDR3 here is CAWQDRGGSEKLFF. The CDR3 coding sequence is TGTGCCTGGCAAGACAGGGGTGGGTCTGAAAAACTGTTTTTT.

This chain uses TRBV6-2 or TRBV6-3 with TRBJ1-5; 12 bases agree with TRBD1. The CDR3 is 15 residues long. V was clipped by 6 bases and J by 6 bases; unmatched bases: 6. Germline V lookup: CDR1 MNHEY, CDR2 SVGEGT. Written as DNA, the CDR3 is TGTGCCAGCAGCTGGGACAGGGGGCAGCGTCAGCCCCAGCATTTT. Its protein is CASSWDRGQRQPQHF.

This clone was seen just once. The chain has TRBV29-1 and TRBJ1-1; D not certain. CDR1 and CDR2 from the germline V gene are SQVTM and ANQGSEA. This CDR3 contains 12 residues. Trimming shortened V by 6 bases and J by 4 bases, and 12 bases separated the two germline ends. CDR3 bases: TGCAGCGTCACGCCAGGACCCACTGAAGCTTTCTTT. This sequence encodes CSVTPGPTEAFF.

The chain couples TRBV14 to TRBJ1-2; D not certain. Germline-derived CDR1 and CDR2 are SGHDN and FVKESK. The CDR3 spans 17 residues. Trimming pared 1 base from V and 2 bases from J, leaving 17 bases between. The CDR3 here is CASSQAISSTLNYGYTF. In DNA, the CDR3 is TGTGCCAGCAGCCAAGCTATCAGCAGTACTCTCAACTATGGCTACACCTTC. Looking up the rest from reference TRBV14 and TRBJ1-2 gives the full variable domain: EAGVTQFPSHSVIEKGQTVTLRCDPISGHDNLYWYRRVMGKEIKFLLHFVKESKQDESGMPNNRFLAERTGGTYSTLKVQPAELEDSGVYFCASSQAISSTLNYGYTFGSGTRLTVV.

The chain combines TRBV18 with TRBJ2-1; D gene unclear. The V gene's germline CDR1 is KGHSH and CDR2 LQKENI. The V end lost 6 bases, the J end lost 0 bases, and 12 bases lay between the germline ends. The CDR3 sequence is 15 residues long. CDR3 nucleotide sequence: TGTGCCAGCTCCCTCCAGCCGCGCTCCTACAATGAGCAGTTCTTC. Translated, it gives CASSLQPRSYNEQFF.

This chain links TRBV13 with TRBJ1-4; D remains unclear. The length of the CDR3 is 12 residues. CDR1 PRHDT and CDR2 FYEKMQ come from the germline V gene (reference sequence). The ends were cut back, 3 bases at V and 7 bases at J, with 6 bases in the middle. The CDR3 region is CASSFRAEKLFF. Written as DNA, the CDR3 is TGTGCCAGCAGCTTCCGTGCTGAAAAACTGTTTTTT.

This sequence joins TRBV4-1 and TRBJ2-1, with D possibly matching TRBD2 (6 bases). The V end was cut by 7 bases, the J end by 3 bases, with 13 bases between. There are 14 residues in the CDR3. Germline V gene data show CDR1 as MGHRA and CDR2 as YSYEKL. CDR3 coding DNA: TGCGCCAGCACGACAGCGGGCAACTACAATGAGCAGTTCTTC. Its protein product is CASTTAGNYNEQFF.

The chain recombines TRBV28 with TRBJ2-1; no definite D call. The ends were cut back, 5 bases at V and 13 bases at J, with 12 bases in the middle. The CDR3 covers 11 residues. Germline values: CDR1 MDHEN, CDR2 SYDVKM. DNA for the CDR3: TGTGCCAGCAGTCAACTGCTTAGCCAGTTCTTC. Residues: CASSQLLSQFF.

V gene TRBV6-2 or TRBV6-3 combines with J gene TRBJ2-3; 8 bases map to TRBD2. Germline V CDR1 and CDR2: MNHEY, SVGEGT. The CDR3 runs to 15 residues. Trimming at V came to 6 bases and at J to 5 bases, leaving 10 bases not matched to a gene. CDR3 in amino acids: CASSLTSGPGDTQYF. As DNA, the CDR3 is TGTGCCAGCAGCCTTACTAGCGGCCCCGGAGATACGCAGTATTTT.

The V and J genes are TRBV7-8 and TRBJ1-1, with D uncertain. CDR3 length: 14 amino acids. V was trimmed by 3 bases and J by 0 bases, leaving 8 bases between them. CDR1 and CDR2 (germline): SGHVS, FQNEAQ. The CDR3 protein is CASSFAFMNTEAFF. The DNA of the CDR3 is TGTGCCAGCAGCTTTGCCTTCATGAACACTGAAGCTTTCTTT.

The chain employs TRBV4-3 and TRBJ2-7, with 8 bases identical to TRBD2. Germline lookup yields CDR1 LGHNA and CDR2 YSLEER. V trimming: 5 bases; J trimming: 2 bases; junction bases outside the gene matches: 8. This CDR3 spans 15 amino acids. This CDR3 is CASSYLTGGTYEQYF. DNA of the CDR3: TGCGCCAGCAGCTACTTAACGGGAGGGACCTACGAGCAGTACTTC.

The rearrangement links TRBV4-3 to TRBJ2-3, with TRBD2 matching over 7 bases. Germline lookup yields CDR1 LGHNA and CDR2 YSLEER. The CDR3 runs 17 residues. J gave up 8 bases and V 0 bases, and 14 bases lay outside the gene matches. CDR3 region: CASSQDWRGRARGTQYF. The CDR3 DNA follows: TGCGCCAGCAGCCAAGATTGGAGAGGGAGGGCCCGGGGTACGCAGTATTTT.